This T cell receptor beta chain was recorded in a study of blood T cell repertoires in COVID-19. Study processing details: Amplification from reference gene primers served as the basis for estimated nucleated cell counts. TCRdb's copy holds only in-frame clones and misses some; the assay was immunoSEQ multiplex PCR. Clone size and the V and J calls come from that table; the DNA yielded D and trimming. The data contain 30,000 to 45,000 clones, roughly 73% of them singletons. Germline CDR1 and CDR2: SGDLS and YYNGEE. Trimming took off 0 bases at V and 3 bases at J, with 13 bases between the two ends. The CDR3 contains 15 residues. This clone was seen just once.

The rearrangement joins TRBV9 to TRBJ2-7, with D perhaps TRBD1 (6 bases). The sequenced sample consisted of peripheral blood. The clonotype was recovered from a man in his sixties with acute or convalescent COVID-19. CDR3: CASSVEGGSYYEQYF. In nucleotides, the CDR3 is TGTGCCAGCAGCGTAGAAGGGGGAAGTTACTACGAGCAGTACTTC.